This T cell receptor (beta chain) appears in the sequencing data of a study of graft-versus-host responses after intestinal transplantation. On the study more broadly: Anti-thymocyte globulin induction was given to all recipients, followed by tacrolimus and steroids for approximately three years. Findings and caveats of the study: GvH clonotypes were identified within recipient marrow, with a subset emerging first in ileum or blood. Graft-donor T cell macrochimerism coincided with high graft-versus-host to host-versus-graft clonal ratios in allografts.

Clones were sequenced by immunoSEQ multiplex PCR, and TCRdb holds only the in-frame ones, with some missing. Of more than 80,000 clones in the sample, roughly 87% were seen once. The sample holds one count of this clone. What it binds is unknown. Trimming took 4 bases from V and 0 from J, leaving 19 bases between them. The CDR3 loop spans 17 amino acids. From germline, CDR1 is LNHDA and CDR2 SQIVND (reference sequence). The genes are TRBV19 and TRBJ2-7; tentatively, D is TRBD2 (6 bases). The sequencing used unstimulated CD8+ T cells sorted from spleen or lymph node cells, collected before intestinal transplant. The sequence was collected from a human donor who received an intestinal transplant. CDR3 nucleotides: TGTGCCAGTAGTACATGGATTGGGACTTTAAGCTCCTACGAGCAGTACTTC. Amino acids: CASSTWIGTLSSYEQYF. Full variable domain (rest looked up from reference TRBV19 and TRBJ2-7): DGGITQSPKYLFRKEGQNVTLSCEQNLNHDAMYWYRQDPGQGLRLIYYSQIVNDFQKGDIAEGYSVSREKKESFPLTVTSAQKNPTAFYLCASSTWIGTLSSYEQYFGPGTRLTVT.